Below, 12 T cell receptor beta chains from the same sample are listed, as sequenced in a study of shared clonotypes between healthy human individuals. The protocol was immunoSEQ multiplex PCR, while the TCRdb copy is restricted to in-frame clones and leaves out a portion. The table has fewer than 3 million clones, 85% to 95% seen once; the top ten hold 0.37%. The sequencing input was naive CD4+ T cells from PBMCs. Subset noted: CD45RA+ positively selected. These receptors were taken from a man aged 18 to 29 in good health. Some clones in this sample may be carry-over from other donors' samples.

CDR3 DNA sequence: TGTGCCCCCCGGCTGGGGGCACGATATGGCTACACCTTC. Encoded protein: CAPRLGARYGYTF. This rearrangement joins TRBV10-3 to TRBJ1-2; tentative D call: TRBD1 (6 bases). CDR1 is ENHRY and CDR2 is SYGVKD in the germline V gene. There are 13 residues in the CDR3. The V and J ends lost 11 bases and 5 bases respectively, with 18 bases between them.

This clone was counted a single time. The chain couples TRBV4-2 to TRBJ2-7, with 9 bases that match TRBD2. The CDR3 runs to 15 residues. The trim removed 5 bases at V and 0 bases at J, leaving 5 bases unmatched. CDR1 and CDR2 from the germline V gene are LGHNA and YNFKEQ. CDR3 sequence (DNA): TGTGCCAGCAGCTACGCTAGCGGGACCTCCTACGAGCAGTACTTC. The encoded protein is CASSYASGTSYEQYF.

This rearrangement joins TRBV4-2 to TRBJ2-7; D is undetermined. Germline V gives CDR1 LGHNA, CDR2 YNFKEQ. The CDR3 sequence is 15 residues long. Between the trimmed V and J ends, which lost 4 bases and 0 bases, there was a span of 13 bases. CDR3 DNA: TGTGCCAGCAGCCTACGAACGGGTAGCTCCTACGAGCAGTACTTC. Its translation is CASSLRTGSSYEQYF.

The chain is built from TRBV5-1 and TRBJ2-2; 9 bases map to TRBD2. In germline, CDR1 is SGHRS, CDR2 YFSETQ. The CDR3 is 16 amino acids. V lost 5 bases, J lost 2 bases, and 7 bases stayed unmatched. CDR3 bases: TGCGCCAGCAGGAAAACTAGCGGGTTTAACACCGGGGAGCTGTTTTTT. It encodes CASRKTSGFNTGELFF.

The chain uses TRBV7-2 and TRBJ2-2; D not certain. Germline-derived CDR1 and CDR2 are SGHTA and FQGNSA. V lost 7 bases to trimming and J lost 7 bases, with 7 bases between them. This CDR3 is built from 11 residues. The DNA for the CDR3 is TGTGCCAGCACCCGTGGCGGGGAGCTGTTTTTT. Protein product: CASTRGGELFF.

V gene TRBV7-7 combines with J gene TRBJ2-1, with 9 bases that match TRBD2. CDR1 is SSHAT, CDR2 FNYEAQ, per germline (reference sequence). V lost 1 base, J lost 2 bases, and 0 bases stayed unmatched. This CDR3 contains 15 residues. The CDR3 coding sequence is TGTGCCAGCAGCTTAGTAGCGGGGGCCTACAATGAGCAGTTCTTC. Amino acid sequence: CASSLVAGAYNEQFF. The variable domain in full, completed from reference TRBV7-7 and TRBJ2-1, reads GAGVSQSPRYKVTKRGQDVTLRCDPISSHATLYWYQQALGQGPEFLTYFNYEAQPDKSGLPSDRFSAERPEGSISTLTIQRTEQRDSAMYRCASSLVAGAYNEQFFGPGTRLTVL.

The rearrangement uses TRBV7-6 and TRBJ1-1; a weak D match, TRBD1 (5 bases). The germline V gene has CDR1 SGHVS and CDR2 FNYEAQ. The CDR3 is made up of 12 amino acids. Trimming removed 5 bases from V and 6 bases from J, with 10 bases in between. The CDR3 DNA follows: TGTGCCAGCAGCCACCAGGGAGCTGAAGCTTTCTTT. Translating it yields CASSHQGAEAFF.

The CDR3 loop is CASKRTGSISETQYF. As DNA, the CDR3 is TGCGCCAGTAAACGGACAGGGTCGATTTCAGAGACCCAGTACTTC. The V call is TRBV5-1, the J call TRBJ2-5; 8 nucleotides align to TRBD1. CDR3 size: 15 residues. Germline V CDR1 and CDR2: SGHRS, YFSETQ. J gave up 4 bases and V 8 bases, and 13 bases lay outside the gene matches.

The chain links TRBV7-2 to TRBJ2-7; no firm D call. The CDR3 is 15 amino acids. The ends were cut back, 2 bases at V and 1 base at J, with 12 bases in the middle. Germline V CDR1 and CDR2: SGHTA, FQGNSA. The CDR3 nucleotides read TGTGCCAGCAGCTTATTATATCCAGTTTCCTACGAGCAGTACTTC. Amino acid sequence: CASSLLYPVSYEQYF.

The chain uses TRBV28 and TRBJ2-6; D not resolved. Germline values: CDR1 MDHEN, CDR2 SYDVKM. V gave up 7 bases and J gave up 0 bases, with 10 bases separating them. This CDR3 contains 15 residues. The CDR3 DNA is TGTGCCAGCATGGGGTTCGCCTCTGGGGCCAACGTCCTGACTTTC. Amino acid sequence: CASMGFASGANVLTF.

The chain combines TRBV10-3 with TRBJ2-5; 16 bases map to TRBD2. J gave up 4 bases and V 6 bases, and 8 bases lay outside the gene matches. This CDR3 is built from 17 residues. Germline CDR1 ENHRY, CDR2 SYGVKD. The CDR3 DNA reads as TGTGCCATCAGGAGGGGACTAGCGGGAGGGGGCCGAGAGACCCAGTACTTC. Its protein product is CAIRRGLAGGGRETQYF.

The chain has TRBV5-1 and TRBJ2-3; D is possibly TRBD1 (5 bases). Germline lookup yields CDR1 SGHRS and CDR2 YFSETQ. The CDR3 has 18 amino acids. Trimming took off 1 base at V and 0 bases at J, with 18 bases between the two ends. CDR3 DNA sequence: TGCGCCAGCAGCTTGTGGCAGGGTGGGCCCGCTAGCACAGATACGCAGTATTTT. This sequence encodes CASSLWQGGPASTDTQYF.